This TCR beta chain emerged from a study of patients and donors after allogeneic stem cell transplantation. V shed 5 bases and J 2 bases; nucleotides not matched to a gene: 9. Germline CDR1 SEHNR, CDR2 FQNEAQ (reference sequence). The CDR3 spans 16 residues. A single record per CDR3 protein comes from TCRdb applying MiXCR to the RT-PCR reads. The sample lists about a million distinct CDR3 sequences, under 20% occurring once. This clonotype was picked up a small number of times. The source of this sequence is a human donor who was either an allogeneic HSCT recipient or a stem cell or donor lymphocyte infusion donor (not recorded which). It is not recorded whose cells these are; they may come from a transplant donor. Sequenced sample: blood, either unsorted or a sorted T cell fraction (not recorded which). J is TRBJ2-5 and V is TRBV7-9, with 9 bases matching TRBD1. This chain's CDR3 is CASSRQDRGQQETQYF. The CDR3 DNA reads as TGTGCCAGCAGCCGACAGGACAGGGGCCAGCAAGAGACCCAGTACTTC.